The 21 T cell receptor beta chains reported below all come from one sample, sequenced in a study of Ad26.COV2.S vaccination and SARS-CoV-2 variants. Profiling relied on immunoSEQ multiplex PCR, and the TCRdb table lists in-frame clones only, not all of them. The sample shows a few hundred thousand clones, roughly 87% of them seen only once. This sample's treatment: roughly 20 received Ad26.COV2.S at low or high dose, single or two shots; 5 received placebo; per-sample allocation not given. After the first vaccine or placebo injection, samples were drawn on day 63. The sequencing here drew on peripheral blood, taken in a trial of Ad26.COV2.S vaccine versus placebo. The receptors originated from a person between 18 and 60 years old who received the Ad26.COV2.S COVID-19 vaccine or a placebo.

The rearrangement joins TRBV18 to TRBJ2-5, with D perhaps matching TRBD2 (5 bases). CDR1 KGHSH and CDR2 LQKENI come from the germline V gene. V was pared by 0 bases and J by 3 bases, with 14 bases between. The CDR3 sequence is 16 residues long. The CDR3 reads CASSPPDWGSKETQYF. For the CDR3, the DNA is TGTGCCAGCTCACCACCGGACTGGGGTAGTAAAGAGACCCAGTACTTC.

The chain couples TRBV4-3 to TRBJ2-2; D remains ambiguous. Trimming took 2 bases from V and 2 from J, leaving 12 bases between them. Germline CDR1 is LGHNA and CDR2 is YSLEER. The CDR3 runs 16 residues. Here the CDR3 reads CASSQLQQLNTGELFF. The CDR3 bases are TGCGCCAGCAGCCAATTACAACAGCTAAACACCGGGGAGCTGTTTTTT.

The genes are TRBV5-1 and TRBJ1-2; D ambiguous. Trimming shortened V by 0 bases and J by 10 bases, and 10 bases separated the two germline ends. The CDR3 has 12 residues. Germline V gene sequence: CDR1 SGHRS, CDR2 YFSETQ. The DNA for the CDR3 is TGCGCCAGCAGCTTGGGGGCGAGAGACTACACCTTC. This translates into CASSLGARDYTF.

This chain links TRBV11-2 with TRBJ2-7; 7 nucleotides line up with TRBD2. V lost 1 base, J lost 0 bases, and 3 bases stayed unmatched. Looked up from germline, CDR1 is SGHAT and CDR2 is FQNNGV. The CDR3 is 15 residues long. The CDR3 loop reads CASSLVAGNSYEQYF. In DNA, the CDR3 is TGTGCCAGCAGCTTAGTAGCGGGTAACTCCTACGAGCAGTACTTC.

Written as DNA, the CDR3 is TGTGCCAGCAGACCTCGAAAACTAGCGGGAGGGCGAGGGGACCCCGGGGAGCTGTTTTTT. Its translation: CASRPRKLAGGRGDPGELFF. The V and J genes are TRBV6-4 and TRBJ2-2, with 13 bases that match TRBD2. This CDR3 contains 20 residues. Germline V gene data show CDR1 as MRHNA and CDR2 as SNTAGT. The V gene end was trimmed by 6 bases and the J gene end by 6 bases; junction bases not matched to a gene: 19.

The CDR3 region is CASSLASLAGGSGETQYF. DNA of the CDR3: TGTGCCAGCAGCTTGGCGAGTCTAGCGGGAGGATCGGGAGAGACCCAGTACTTC. The chain links TRBV5-8 to TRBJ2-5; 11 bases line up with TRBD2. The CDR3 is 18 residues long. Per the germline V gene, CDR1 is SGHTS and CDR2 is YDEGEE. The V and J ends lost 0 bases and 4 bases, in that order; junction bases with no gene match: 11.

The chain links TRBV15 to TRBJ2-7, with D unresolved. The CDR3 length is 14 residues. V was trimmed by 1 base and J by 9 bases, leaving 16 bases between them. The germline CDR1 and CDR2 sequences are LNHNV and YYDKDF (reference sequence). CDR3 in DNA: TGTGCCACCAGCAGAGGGTACAGCATACGAGGGCAGTACTTC. It codes for CATSRGYSIRGQYF. Looking up the rest from reference TRBV15 and TRBJ2-7 gives the full variable domain: DAMVIQNPRYQVTQFGKPVTLSCSQTLNHNVMYWYQQKSSQAPKLLFHYYDKDFNNEADTPDNFQSRRPNTSFCFLDIRSPGLGDTAMYLCATSRGYSIRGQYFGPGTRLTVT.

The chain is built from TRBV5-4 and TRBJ2-2; 8 bases map to TRBD1. V dropped 4 bases and J dropped 7; count of bases not matched to a gene: 9. Germline V gene sequence: CDR1 SGHNT, CDR2 YYREEE (reference sequence). This CDR3 has 15 amino acids. The CDR3 loop is CASSQDRGNYGELFF. In DNA, the CDR3 is TGTGCCAGCAGCCAAGACAGGGGTAATTACGGGGAGCTGTTTTTT.

The V and J genes are TRBV5-3 and TRBJ2-7; TRBD2 matches at 9 bases. TRBV5-3 is an ORF; its function is uncertain. The CDR3 has 13 amino acids. After removal of 4 bases from V and 5 bases from J, the junction contained 4 bases not matched to a gene. The CDR3 loop reads CARSVSGSDEQYF. In DNA, the CDR3 is TGTGCCAGAAGCGTTAGCGGGAGCGACGAGCAGTACTTC.

This clone was seen more than once but under ten times. V and J are TRBV5-4 and TRBJ1-1; the D is unclear. Germline V gives CDR1 SGHNT, CDR2 YYREEE (reference sequence). The CDR3 is 14 amino acids. V dropped 0 bases and J dropped 2 bases, with 8 bases sitting between them. The CDR3 DNA reads TGTGCCAGCAGCTTGGACGGGAAAAACACTGAAGCTTTCTTT. Amino acid sequence: CASSLDGKNTEAFF.

The genes are TRBV2 and TRBJ2-5; maybe TRBD1 (6 bases). Germline lookup yields CDR1 SNHLY and CDR2 FYNNEI. The CDR3 contains 14 residues. Trimming pared 6 bases from V and 2 bases from J, leaving 13 bases between. The CDR3 DNA reads as TGTGCCAGCAGGTTAGGAAGGGGGCAAGAGACCCAGTACTTC. It encodes CASRLGRGQETQYF. Drawing the rest from reference TRBV2 and TRBJ2-5, the complete variable domain is EPEVTQTPSHQVTQMGQEVILRCVPISNHLYFYWYRQILGQKVEFLVSFYNNEISEKSEIFDDQFSVERPDGSNFTLKIRSTKLEDSAMYFCASRLGRGQETQYFGPGTRLLVL.

Here the CDR3 reads CASSRNARAEQYF. CDR3 DNA: TGTGCCAGCAGTCGCAACGCCCGGGCCGAGCAGTACTTC. The chain has TRBV6-2 or TRBV6-3 and TRBJ2-7; D call uncertain. The germline gives CDR1 MNHEY, CDR2 SVGEGT. The CDR3 has 13 amino acids. V shed 5 bases and J shed 6 bases, with 14 bases lying between them.

This sequence joins TRBV27 and TRBJ2-3, with D perhaps matching TRBD2 (6 bases). This CDR3 region has 14 residues. Germline CDR1 MNHEY, CDR2 SMNVEV (reference sequence). V was clipped by 8 bases and J by 2 bases, with 14 bases between them. The CDR3 protein is CASAFSGDTDTQYF. CDR3 bases: TGTGCCAGCGCCTTTTCGGGAGACACAGATACGCAGTATTTT.

J is TRBJ2-7 and V is TRBV7-2, with 9 bases aligning to TRBD1. Germline CDR1 is SGHTA and CDR2 is FQGNSA. The CDR3 has 17 amino acids. The J segment lost 6 bases and the V segment lost 0 bases, leaving 12 bases of the junction unmatched. The CDR3 sequence is CASSLAVIGTGKGEQYF. The CDR3 DNA reads as TGTGCCAGCAGCTTAGCGGTTATCGGGACAGGGAAGGGCGAGCAGTACTTC.

This clone has a single count. The chain recombines TRBV28 with TRBJ2-1, with 8 bases fitting TRBD1. From germline, CDR1 is MDHEN and CDR2 SYDVKM. V lost 2 bases and J lost 5; bases outside the gene matches: 20. The CDR3 covers 20 residues. The CDR3 region has the DNA TGTGCCAGCAGTTTACAGGGGGCCCTGAGGACAGCGCGCTTGCACAATGAGCAGTTCTTC. Translation gives CASSLQGALRTARLHNEQFF.

This chain uses TRBV19 with TRBJ2-5; 7 bases map to TRBD2. Germline CDR1 is LNHDA and CDR2 is SQIVND (reference sequence). J was trimmed by 2 bases and V by 2 bases; bases with no gene match: 8. The CDR3 has 16 residues. CDR3 coding DNA: TGTGCCAGTAGTATAAGAACTAGCGCTATACAAGAGACCCAGTACTTC. As protein: CASSIRTSAIQETQYF. Together with reference TRBV19 and TRBJ2-5, the CDR3 gives the full variable domain: DGGITQSPKYLFRKEGQNVTLSCEQNLNHDAMYWYRQDPGQGLRLIYYSQIVNDFQKGDIAEGYSVSREKKESFPLTVTSAQKNPTAFYLCASSIRTSAIQETQYFGPGTRLLVL.

The genes are TRBV7-2 and TRBJ2-7; a possible D gene is TRBD2 (6 bases). Germline V gene data show CDR1 as SGHTA and CDR2 as FQGNSA. The V and J ends lost 1 base and 0 bases respectively, with 10 bases between them. There are 15 residues in the CDR3. CDR3 DNA: TGTGCCAGCAGCTTAGGGACTACAGGCTCCTACGAGCAGTACTTC. Translating gives CASSLGTTGSYEQYF.

The chain uses TRBV30 and TRBJ1-1, with D hard to call. V was trimmed by 2 bases and J by 0 bases, leaving 10 bases between them. This CDR3 has 14 amino acids. Germline loops: CDR1 GTSNPN, CDR2 SVGIG (reference sequence). CDR3 amino acids: CAWSKGGMNTEAFF. CDR3 sequence (DNA): TGTGCCTGGAGTAAGGGTGGAATGAACACTGAAGCTTTCTTT.

The chain carries TRBV20-1 and TRBJ1-1; 7 bases fit TRBD1. Germline CDR1 reads DFQATT; CDR2 reads SNEGSKA (reference sequence). The CDR3 runs to 11 residues. The CDR3 here is CRTYRGTEAFF. The DNA for the CDR3 is TGCAGGACATACAGGGGAACTGAAGCTTTCTTT.

The V call is TRBV5-6, the J call TRBJ1-5; TRBD1 aligns across 7 bases. Trimming cost V 1 base and J 4 bases; bases outside gene matches: 5. The CDR3 length is 15 residues. Germline-derived CDR1 and CDR2 are SGHDT and YYEEEE. CDR3 protein: CASSLWQGVNQPQHF. CDR3 DNA sequence: TGTGCCAGCAGCTTGTGGCAGGGGGTGAATCAGCCCCAGCATTTT.

J is TRBJ2-1 and V is TRBV5-8, with 8 bases identical to TRBD2. The V gene's germline CDR1 is SGHTS and CDR2 YDEGEE. The CDR3 is made up of 18 amino acids. Unmatched junction bases numbered 15, after V lost 4 bases and J lost 3 bases. The CDR3 loop is CASSTPDSGTRVYNEQFF. The CDR3 nucleotides are TGTGCCAGCAGCACGCCCGACTCAGGGACTAGGGTCTACAATGAGCAGTTCTTC.